Sequencing of this TCR beta chain was carried out in a study of spatial heterogeneity in lung cancer. This clonotype was seen many times. TCRdb analysed the 5' RACE reads with MiXCR anew, one entry per CDR3 protein. The repertoire holds about 21,000 distinct CDR3 sequences, 4.5% to 5% seen once, with 7% to 8.5% in the top ten. Germline CDR1 and CDR2: MNHEY and SMNVEV (reference sequence). After removal of 7 bases from V and 0 bases from J, the junction contained 15 bases not matched to a gene. This CDR3 region has 18 residues. Described time point: sample taken at primary tumor resection. Whole RNA was taken from tumor, nontumor lung or frozen PBMC; it was then sequenced unsorted. Untreated early-stage non-small cell lung cancer patients, roughly 75 in total, were the donors.

The sample here was PBMCs, taken at surgery. J is TRBJ1-5 and V is TRBV27, with 7 nucleotides matching TRBD1. This receptor was taken from a male donor with early-stage non-small cell lung cancer. In nucleotides, the CDR3 is TGTGCCAGCAAACAAACGACAGGGCGAGGCTATAGCAATCAGCCCCAGCATTTT. Its protein product is CASKQTTGRGYSNQPQHF.